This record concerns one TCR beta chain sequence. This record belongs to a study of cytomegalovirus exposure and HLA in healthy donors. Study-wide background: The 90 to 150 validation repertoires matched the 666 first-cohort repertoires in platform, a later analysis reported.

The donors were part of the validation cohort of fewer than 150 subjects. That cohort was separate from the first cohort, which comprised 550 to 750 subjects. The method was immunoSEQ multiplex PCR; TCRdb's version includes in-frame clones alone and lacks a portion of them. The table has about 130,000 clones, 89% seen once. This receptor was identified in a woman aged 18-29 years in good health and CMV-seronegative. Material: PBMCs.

CDR3 coding DNA: TGTGCCAGCAGCTCACTTCAACTAGCGGGGTTTCGCGAGCAGTTCTTC. Its protein product is CASSSLQLAGFREQFF. The chain couples TRBV5-4 to TRBJ2-1, with 10 bases aligning to TRBD2. The length of the CDR3 is 16 residues. Germline values: CDR1 SGHNT, CDR2 YYREEE (reference sequence). V lost 3 bases, J lost 10 bases, and 13 bases stayed unmatched.